Listed here is a single T cell receptor beta chain. What it recognizes is unknown. Trimming stripped 4 bases from V and 8 bases from J, with 23 bases between. The CDR3 contains 16 residues. The germline CDR1 and CDR2 sequences are SNHLY and FYNNEI. This entry comes from a study of cytomegalovirus exposure and HLA in healthy donors. Primers: 60 Vbeta forward and 13 Jbeta reverse. The assay was immunoSEQ multiplex PCR, and TCRdb's table has in-frame clones only and misses some. The table has about 95,000 clones, roughly 72% seen once. Study results and limitations: It emerged from a later analysis that several of the most significant clusters appeared to be linked to common viral pathogens.

J is TRBJ1-2 and V is TRBV2; maybe TRBD1 (6 bases). Specimen: PBMCs. This receptor was obtained from a young man in good health and CMV-seropositive. The CDR3 reads CASSGTPAGGPAGYTF. CDR3 in DNA: TGTGCCAGCAGTGGGACCCCCGCGGGGGGCCCAGCGGGCTACACCTTC. Looking up the rest from reference TRBV2 and TRBJ1-2 gives the full variable domain: EPEVTQTPSHQVTQMGQEVILRCVPISNHLYFYWYRQILGQKVEFLVSFYNNEISEKSEIFDDQFSVERPDGSNFTLKIRSTKLEDSAMYFCASSGTPAGGPAGYTFGSGTRLTVV.